The present T cell receptor beta chain was sequenced within a study of T cell responses to AZD1222 COVID-19 vaccine. Whole-study results and caveats: Baseline seropositivity characterized only a handful of AZD1222 recipients. Repertoires were sampled only after the peak T cell response. Along spike, vaccine-associated CD4 TCRs were found throughout, with dominance at 160-218 and 743-854. Reportedly, nearly half of unique spike TCRs recognized epitopes outside B.1.351/B.1.1.7 mutations.

On this clone: As yet, its antigen is unknown.

The germline gives CDR1 SGHNT, CDR2 YYREEE (reference sequence). This CDR3 is built from 14 residues. V dropped 3 bases and J dropped 4 bases, with 10 bases sitting between them. Sequencing used immunoSEQ multiplex PCR; TCRdb keeps in-frame clones, though not all of them. The repertoire consists of approximately 80,000 clones, with over 75% occurring once and the leading ten covering 20% to 25%. The rearrangement uses TRBV5-4 and TRBJ1-4, with unresolved D. The sequence came from an adult in good health. Sequences were derived from peripheral blood, sampled on day 0 of AZD1222 vaccination. The DNA of the CDR3 is TGTGCCAGCAGCTCGGGCGGATATAATGAAAAACTGTTTTTT. Amino acid sequence: CASSSGGYNEKLFF. The full variable domain, completed using reference TRBV5-4 and TRBJ1-4, is ETGVTQSPTHLIKTRGQQVTLRCSSQSGHNTVSWYQQALGQGPQFIFQYYREEENGRGNFPPRFSGLQFPNYSSELNVNALELDDSALYLCASSSGGYNEKLFFGSGTQLSVL.